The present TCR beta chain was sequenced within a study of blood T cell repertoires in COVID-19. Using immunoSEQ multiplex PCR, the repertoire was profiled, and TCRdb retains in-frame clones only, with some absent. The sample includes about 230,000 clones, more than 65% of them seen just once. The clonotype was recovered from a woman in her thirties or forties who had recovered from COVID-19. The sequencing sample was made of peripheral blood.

The CDR3 nucleotides are TGTGCCAGCTCACCTTTTACAGGAAATACCTACAATGAGCAGTTCTTC. Amino acids: CASSPFTGNTYNEQFF. The rearrangement joins TRBV18 to TRBJ2-1, with D perhaps TRBD1 (5 bases). CDR3 length: 16 residues. The V end was cut by 3 bases, the J end by 2 bases, with 14 bases between. The germline CDR1 and CDR2 sequences are KGHSH and LQKENI.